The TCR beta chain described here comes from a study of CD8 T cells in ankylosing spondylitis (dated 2017 in TCRdb). Context from the whole study: The study profiled T cell receptor beta repertoires in healthy donors and ankylosing spondylitis patients to find disease-linked TCR variants. In total, the full study cohort was made up of some 110 healthy donors and approximately 24 ankylosing spondylitis patients. Samples of peripheral blood were taken, and for ankylosing spondylitis patients, synovial fluid was collected as well. Study-level results and caveats: Some motif variants were previously reported in synovial fluid and blood of reactive arthritis patients, suggesting common disease-initiation mechanisms. A TCR beta motif of roughly 8 highly homologous amino acid variants appeared characteristic of blood from ankylosing spondylitis patients. A CD8+ phenotype was shown by the disease-linked clones, which were found at relatively low frequencies in peripheral blood. The disease-linked clones were reported to be significantly enriched in matched synovial fluid samples from ankylosing spondylitis patients.

Sequenced using an Illumina HiSeq 2500. Quantitative 5'-RACE with molecular barcodes was used to prepare TCR beta libraries. As for how the authors treated the data: A new computational method based on a probabilistic model of VDJ rearrangement was used to identify disease-linked TCR variants. TCRdb applied fastp at Q25 and MiXCR to the public reads, then kept only in-frame beta chains. A single entry per CDR3 protein holds the most common genes and DNA from its merged rows. The V and J calls come from TCRdb's annotation, not from the publication. The sample profile shows under 250,000 distinct CDR3 sequences; around 7.9% of them were found once. The ten biggest clones cover approximately 15% of the sample. V sheds 5 bases and J sheds 3 bases, leaving 11 bases between their ends. CDR1 is given as SEHNR and CDR2 as FQNEAQ, both from the germline V gene (reference sequence). The CDR3 measures 14 amino acids from cysteine to phenylalanine. Just the 42-base CDR3 DNA is kept, in frame starting at base 1.

This clonotype appeared many times. Its binding antigen is unknown. Base quality data are lacking; no much larger clone is found one base away. Sequencing input: blood, either unsorted or a sorted T cell fraction (not recorded which). The rearranged segments are TRBV7-9 and TRBJ1-5, with the D gene not confidently named. This TCR was recovered from a male donor with ankylosing spondylitis. The CDR3 amino acid sequence is: CASSTLNHNQPQHF. The bases are TGTGCCAGCAGCACGCTAAATCACAATCAGCCCCAGCATTTT.